The T cell receptor beta chain under discussion was sequenced for a study of early T cells in non-severe SARS-CoV-2 infection. Germline CDR1 is SGHAT and CDR2 is FQNNGV. The V and J ends lost 2 bases and 0 bases respectively, with 7 bases between them. The CDR3 sequence is 14 residues long. This clonotype was seen at least ten times. TCRdb analysed the 5' RACE reads with MiXCR anew, one entry per CDR3 protein. The data hold about 64,000 distinct CDR3 sequences, with roughly 18% observed a single time. Specimen: whole blood, collected at baseline. The TCR sequence derives from an adult who was a healthcare worker with PCR-confirmed SARS-CoV-2 infection or an uninfected control (not recorded which). The rearrangement uses TRBV11-2 and TRBJ1-1, with D uncertain. This CDR3 reads CASSLLSVNTEAFF. CDR3 nucleotide sequence: TGTGCCAGCAGCTTACTGAGCGTGAACACTGAAGCTTTCTTT.